The 25 T cell receptor beta chains reported below all come from one sample, sequenced in a study of naive and memory T cell subsets. The beta constant-region primer was an equimolar mix of two oligonucleotides covering TRBC1 and TRBC2. TCRdb reprocessed the UMI-ligation and nested PCR reads via MiXCR and lists one record per CDR3 protein. Of roughly 20,000 distinct CDR3 sequences listed, 8% to 13% are singletons. Input material: central memory CD8+ T cells from blood. These TCRs come from a human donor in good health.

This clonotype has only a few counts. The gene calls are TRBV9 and TRBJ2-2, with D unresolved. The V gene lost 0 bases and the J gene lost 4 bases, with 4 bases spanning the gap. Per germline, CDR1 SGDLS and CDR2 YYNGEE. The CDR3 runs 13 residues. The CDR3 here is CASSVVATGELFF. The CDR3 DNA reads as TGTGCCAGCAGCGTAGTGGCCACCGGGGAGCTGTTTTTT.

This clonotype was seen repeatedly, ten times or more. V is TRBV6-2 or TRBV6-3 and J is TRBJ1-1, with TRBD1 matching 7 bases. In germline, CDR1 is MNHEY, CDR2 SVGEGT. This CDR3 region has 13 residues. With V trimmed by 6 bases and J by 9 bases, 10 bases remained unmatched. The CDR3 region is CASSSGTVEKAFF. CDR3 sequence (DNA): TGTGCCAGCAGCTCCGGGACAGTAGAAAAAGCTTTCTTT.

This clonotype has ten or more counts. This chain joins TRBV13 and TRBJ2-7; 8 bases agree with TRBD1. Germline-derived CDR1 and CDR2 are PRHDT and FYEKMQ (reference sequence). The CDR3 is made up of 15 amino acids. The trim removed 5 bases at V and 2 bases at J, leaving 8 bases unmatched. The CDR3 spells CASSPTGQGAYEQYF. CDR3 DNA: TGTGCCAGCAGCCCAACCGGACAGGGAGCCTACGAGCAGTACTTC.

The chain employs TRBV4-3 and TRBJ1-1; possibly TRBD1 for D (5 bases). Germline V lookup: CDR1 LGHNA, CDR2 YSLEER. This CDR3 is built from 13 residues. Trimming pared 4 bases from V and 4 bases from J, leaving 10 bases between. This CDR3 reads CASSLGTGTEAFF. CDR3 coding DNA: TGCGCCAGCAGCCTGGGGACGGGCACTGAAGCTTTCTTT.

This clonotype was seen a few times. This chain connects TRBV6-5 to TRBJ2-2, with 8 bases identical to TRBD1. The V and J ends lost 6 bases and 4 bases, in that order; junction bases with no gene match: 7. The CDR3 consists of 15 residues. CDR1 is MNHEY and CDR2 is SVGAGI in the germline V gene. The CDR3 DNA follows: TGTGCCAGCAGAATCGGACAGGGCTTCACCGGGGAGCTGTTTTTT. It translates to CASRIGQGFTGELFF.

This clonotype has ten or more counts. V and J are TRBV12-3 or TRBV12-4 and TRBJ1-5; D is unresolved. The length of the CDR3 is 12 residues. With 4 bases removed from V and 4 bases from J, the gap between germline ends came to 5 bases. The CDR3 spells CASSCGNQPQHF. DNA for the CDR3: TGTGCCAGCAGTTGTGGGAATCAGCCCCAGCATTTT.

This clonotype was recorded many times. V gene TRBV4-2 combines with J gene TRBJ2-7; no clear D. Germline CDR1 reads LGHNA; CDR2 reads YNFKEQ. V lost 0 bases to trimming and J lost 2 bases, with 8 bases between them. This CDR3 comprises 14 residues. The CDR3 DNA follows: TGTGCCAGCAGCCAAGAAAGACTGCCCTACGAGCAGTACTTC. Translated, it gives CASSQERLPYEQYF.

This clonotype was recorded many times. V and J are TRBV14 and TRBJ2-7, with D unclear. Trimming cost V 5 bases and J 0 bases, with 2 bases left between them. CDR1 is SGHDN and CDR2 is FVKESK in the germline V gene. The CDR3 covers 11 residues. CDR3 in DNA: TGTGCCAGCAGCGACTCCTACGAGCAGTACTTC. This codes for CASSDSYEQYF.

There are many counts of this clonotype. The J gene is TRBJ1-1, the V gene TRBV15, with D hard to call. The CDR3 is made up of 16 amino acids. V was clipped by 0 bases and J by 5 bases, with 16 bases between them. CDR1 and CDR2 (germline): LNHNV, YYDKDF (reference sequence). The CDR3 nucleotides read TGTGCCACCAGCAGAGACACCCCCCGGGGTGGGACTGAAGCTTTCTTT. Residues: CATSRDTPRGGTEAFF. Full variable domain (remainder filled in from reference TRBV15 and TRBJ1-1): DAMVIQNPRYQVTQFGKPVTLSCSQTLNHNVMYWYQQKSSQAPKLLFHYYDKDFNNEADTPDNFQSRRPNTSFCFLDIRSPGLGDTAMYLCATSRDTPRGGTEAFFGQGTRLTVV.

This clonotype has at least ten counts. J is TRBJ1-5 and V is TRBV13; 9 nucleotides line up with TRBD1. The CDR3 sequence is 13 residues long. CDR1 and CDR2 (germline): PRHDT, FYEKMQ (reference sequence). The J segment lost 7 bases and the V segment lost 3 bases, leaving 1 base of the junction unmatched. The CDR3 spells CASSLTGGQPQHF. The DNA for the CDR3 is TGTGCCAGCAGCTTGACAGGGGGACAGCCCCAGCATTTT.

This clonotype was seen a handful of times. The J gene is TRBJ2-7, the V gene TRBV13, with 7 bases fitting TRBD2. Looked up from germline, CDR1 is PRHDT and CDR2 is FYEKMQ (reference sequence). CDR3 length: 13 residues. Unmatched junction bases numbered 4, after V lost 5 bases and J lost 3 bases. CDR3 in amino acids: CASSTSGVYEQYF. The CDR3 DNA sequence: TGTGCCAGCAGCACGAGCGGGGTCTACGAGCAGTACTTC.

This chain connects TRBV6-5 to TRBJ2-3; 9 nucleotides align to TRBD2. V shed 2 bases, J shed 7 bases, and the junction held 7 bases outside the gene matches. Germline V gives CDR1 MNHEY, CDR2 SVGAGI. CDR3 length equals 15 residues. The CDR3 DNA reads TGTGCCAGCAGTTACGAAATGGGACTAGCAAATACGCAGTATTTT. As protein: CASSYEMGLANTQYF.

The rearrangement joins TRBV5-6 to TRBJ2-3; D not certain. Per germline, CDR1 SGHDT and CDR2 YYEEEE. The CDR3 spans 12 residues. V shed 0 bases and J shed 5 bases, with 4 bases lying between them. For the CDR3, the DNA is TGTGCCAGCAGCTTGGCGTTAGATACGCAGTATTTT. Protein sequence: CASSLALDTQYF.

The CDR3 sequence: CASSPKVLAGAPYEQYF. CDR3 nucleotide sequence: TGTGCCAGCAGCCCCAAAGTACTAGCGGGAGCGCCCTACGAGCAGTACTTC. The chain recombines TRBV7-9 with TRBJ2-7; 11 bases align to TRBD2. Germline V gene sequence: CDR1 SEHNR, CDR2 FQNEAQ (reference sequence). V lost 5 bases, J lost 2 bases, and 11 bases stayed unmatched. The CDR3 sequence is 17 residues long.

This clonotype showed up many times. The V and J genes are TRBV12-3 or TRBV12-4 and TRBJ1-5; 7 nucleotides match TRBD1. The ends lost 6 bases at V and 3 bases at J; junction bases unmatched: 5. This CDR3 spans 14 amino acids. The CDR3 DNA follows: TGTGCCAGCAGCTTGGACAGGTCCAATCAGCCCCAGCATTTT. It translates to CASSLDRSNQPQHF.

This clonotype was observed a handful of times. The gene calls are TRBV6-5 and TRBJ2-5; TRBD2 agrees at 7 bases. The CDR3 is 15 amino acids. Trimming removed 5 bases from V and 2 bases from J; junction bases left unmatched: 8. Germline V gene data show CDR1 as MNHEY and CDR2 as SVGAGI. The CDR3 DNA follows: TGTGCCAGCAGTCAAGGACGAGCGGGACAAGAGACCCAGTACTTC. Its protein product is CASSQGRAGQETQYF.

This clonotype came up many times. The rearrangement links TRBV4-3 to TRBJ1-5; no clear D gene. The CDR3 extends over 15 amino acids. V was shortened by 0 bases and J by 5 bases, with 11 bases between the two germline ends. The V gene's germline CDR1 is LGHNA and CDR2 YSLEER. CDR3 DNA: TGCGCCAGCAGCCAAGATTCAGGCCCCGATCAGCCCCAGCATTTT. It specifies CASSQDSGPDQPQHF.

The gene calls are TRBV6-1 and TRBJ2-1; 7 positions match TRBD1. Germline V gene data show CDR1 as MNHNS and CDR2 as SASEGT. This CDR3 contains 15 residues. J gave up 4 bases and V 6 bases, and 9 bases lay outside the gene matches. The CDR3 loop is CASSTGTVIYNEQFF. CDR3 nucleotides: TGTGCCAGCAGCACCGGGACAGTCATATACAATGAGCAGTTCTTC.

The V and J genes are TRBV13 and TRBJ1-5, with D tentatively TRBD1 (5 bases). The germline V gene has CDR1 PRHDT and CDR2 FYEKMQ (reference sequence). The CDR3 has 13 amino acids. The germline V and J ends were trimmed by 8 bases and 4 bases, with 12 bases remaining between them. CDR3 protein: CASSGGGNQPQHF. The CDR3 nucleotides read TGTGCCAGCTCGGGCGGGGGGAATCAGCCCCAGCATTTT.

Only a few counts were recorded for this clonotype. V gene TRBV6-2 or TRBV6-3 combines with J gene TRBJ2-1; perhaps D is TRBD1 or TRBD2 (5 bases each). This CDR3 comprises 13 residues. CDR1 is MNHEY and CDR2 is SVGEGT in the germline V gene. V lost 9 bases and J lost 4, with 13 bases in between. The CDR3 spells CASSLGPYNEQFF. The CDR3 DNA follows: TGTGCCAGTTCCCTGGGACCGTACAATGAGCAGTTCTTC.

Relative to its sample, this clonotype is medium-sized. The DNA is left out, because the CDR3 cannot be placed on it with certainty; the CDR3 is given as TCRdb lists it. The chain combines TRBV27 with TRBJ2-5; the DNA was not compared with TRBD1, the D call given in the table. CDR1 MNHEY and CDR2 SMNVEV come from the germline V gene (reference sequence). With termini counted, the CDR3 has 15 amino acids. The CDR3 here is CASSSSWTGGETQYF.

This clonotype has only a few counts. The chain uses TRBV9 and TRBJ2-1; possibly TRBD1 for D (6 bases). V gave up 1 base and J gave up 6 bases, with 20 bases separating them. CDR1 is SGDLS, CDR2 YYNGEE, per germline. This CDR3 is 17 amino acids long. CDR3 loop: CASSVPRGSAYTNEQFF. The CDR3 nucleotides read TGTGCCAGCAGCGTACCTAGGGGGTCTGCCTACACCAATGAGCAGTTCTTC.

This clonotype has at least ten counts. V is TRBV7-9 and J is TRBJ2-7; D gene ambiguous. V shed 4 bases and J shed 4 bases, with 17 bases lying between them. Germline V gives CDR1 SEHNR, CDR2 FQNEAQ (reference sequence). The CDR3 runs to 15 residues. DNA for the CDR3: TGTGCCAGCAGCTCCCAGACGGAAAATCCGTACGAGCAGTACTTC. This encodes CASSSQTENPYEQYF.

This clonotype was detected many times. The chain joins TRBV2 to TRBJ2-1; 9 bases are a match to TRBD2. Germline V gene data show CDR1 as SNHLY and CDR2 as FYNNEI. J was trimmed by 4 bases and V by 6 bases; bases with no gene match: 16. This CDR3 is 18 amino acids long. The DNA of the CDR3 is TGTGCCAGCAGACTAATTCTCCCGCGACTAGCGGATTACAATGAGCAGTTCTTC. Translated, it gives CASRLILPRLADYNEQFF.

V and J are TRBV6-5 and TRBJ2-4; the match to TRBD1 covers 10 bases. This CDR3 spans 15 amino acids. V lost 4 bases, J lost 2 bases, and 2 bases stayed unmatched. Germline V gene sequence: CDR1 MNHEY, CDR2 SVGAGI. The DNA for the CDR3 is TGTGCCAGCAGTTGGACAGGGGGATCCAAAAACATTCAGTACTTC. It yields the protein CASSWTGGSKNIQYF.